The 24 T cell receptor beta chains reported below all come from one sample, sequenced in a study of T cells in Graves' hyperthyroidism and ophthalmopathy. RNA transcripts were the template for amplifying TCR beta CDR3 regions. The HTBI set primed first-round TCR CDR3 RT-PCR. MiXCR, applied by TCRdb to the multiplex PCR reads, yields one record per CDR3 protein. This sample yields about 840,000 distinct CDR3 sequences, of which 38% are seen a single time; about 8.9% belongs to the top ten. The sequencing input was blood. The origin of the receptors is a man between 18 and 35 years old with Graves' hyperthyroidism.

The sample holds a few counts of this clonotype. The chain links TRBV7-2 to TRBJ2-7, with 10 nucleotides matching TRBD1. After removal of 5 bases from V and 5 bases from J, the junction contained 12 bases not matched to a gene. The CDR3 runs 16 residues. Per germline, CDR1 SGHTA and CDR2 FQGNSA. CDR3 in amino acids: CASSVPPGTGVHEQYF. The CDR3 DNA is TGTGCCAGCAGCGTCCCCCCCGGGACAGGGGTCCACGAGCAGTACTTC.

CDR3 nucleotide sequence: TGTGCCAGCAGTGCCCTAGGGCTAGCTCAAGAGACCCAGTACTTC. Its translation is CASSALGLAQETQYF. V gene TRBV6-5 combines with J gene TRBJ2-5; D is perhaps TRBD2 (5 bases). There are 15 residues in the CDR3. Germline V gives CDR1 MNHEY, CDR2 SVGAGI. The V and J ends lost 5 bases and 2 bases respectively, with 15 bases between them.

This clonotype showed up many times. CDR3 nucleotides: TGTGCCAGCAGCTTAAGGACTAGCGGCGAGCAGTACTTC. Translation: CASSLRTSGEQYF. The V call is TRBV7-9, the J call TRBJ2-7, with TRBD2 matching 10 bases. Trimming cost V 2 bases and J 6 bases; bases outside gene matches: 1. The V gene's germline CDR1 is SEHNR and CDR2 FQNEAQ (reference sequence). This CDR3 has 13 amino acids.

This clonotype appeared many times. The chain is built from TRBV29-1 and TRBJ2-6; D call uncertain. V was trimmed by 6 bases and J by 4 bases, leaving 7 bases between them. Germline V gene data show CDR1 as SQVTM and CDR2 as ANQGSEA. This CDR3 has 12 amino acids. The CDR3 nucleotides read TGCAGCGTCCTCGTAGGGGCCAACGTCCTGACTTTC. This codes for CSVLVGANVLTF.

The table lists this clonotype with a few counts. The DNA of the CDR3 is TGCAGTGCTAGACCGACAGGGGGCCTCTACGAGCAGTACTTC. Residues: CSARPTGGLYEQYF. The chain carries TRBV20-1 and TRBJ2-7; 10 bases match TRBD1. This CDR3 is 14 amino acids long. The germline V gene encodes CDR1 DFQATT and CDR2 SNEGSKA (reference sequence). V shed 2 bases, J shed 3 bases, and the junction held 4 bases outside the gene matches.

The chain carries TRBV2 and TRBJ2-7, with 7 nucleotides matching TRBD2. This CDR3 spans 15 amino acids. Looked up from germline, CDR1 is SNHLY and CDR2 is FYNNEI. The V gene end was trimmed by 2 bases and the J gene end by 0 bases; junction bases not matched to a gene: 4. The CDR3 spells CASSETGGFSYEQYF. DNA for the CDR3: TGTGCCAGCAGTGAAACCGGGGGGTTCTCCTACGAGCAGTACTTC.

V usage is TRBV7-2 and J usage is TRBJ2-2, with D uncertain. Germline values: CDR1 SGHTA, CDR2 FQGNSA. The CDR3 runs to 15 residues. Trimming removed 1 base from V and 4 bases from J, with 10 bases in between. The CDR3 loop reads CASSLGSDRTGELFF. The DNA of the CDR3 is TGTGCCAGCAGCTTAGGGTCAGATCGCACCGGGGAGCTGTTTTTT.

CDR3: CASSLYHDRVGGYTF. CDR3 nucleotides: TGCGCCAGCAGCCTGTATCATGACAGAGTAGGTGGCTACACCTTC. The chain uses TRBV10-2 and TRBJ1-2, with D tentatively TRBD1 (5 bases). The CDR3 is 15 amino acids. The V gene lost 6 bases and the J gene lost 7 bases, with 21 bases spanning the gap. Germline-derived CDR1 and CDR2 are WSHSY and SAAADI.

The chain carries TRBV4-1 and TRBJ1-1; no clear D gene. Germline V lookup: CDR1 MGHRA, CDR2 YSYEKL. The V end lost 2 bases, the J end lost 1 base, and 8 bases lay between the germline ends. The CDR3 contains 14 residues. CDR3 in amino acids: CASSQPLRNTEAFF. Written as DNA, the CDR3 is TGCGCCAGCAGCCAACCCCTGAGGAACACTGAAGCTTTCTTT.

The chain links TRBV7-2 to TRBJ2-7; unclear D gene. The V gene's germline CDR1 is SGHTA and CDR2 FQGNSA. The CDR3 has 13 residues. V was shortened by 6 bases and J by 3 bases, with 12 bases between the two germline ends. The CDR3 DNA reads TGTGCCAGCAGTTTCGAGAATTACTACGAGCAGTACTTC. Translating gives CASSFENYYEQYF. The full variable domain, completed using reference TRBV7-2 and TRBJ2-7, is GAGVSQSPSNKVTEKGKDVELRCDPISGHTALYWYRQSLGQGLEFLIYFQGNSAPDKSGLPSDRFSAERTGGSVSTLTIQRTQQEDSAVYLCASSFENYYEQYFGPGTRLTVT.

This clonotype was recorded at least ten times. An end of the junction differs from the germline gene, which may be a read error. The chain couples TRBV5-1 to TRBJ1-1; tentative D call: TRBD1 (5 bases). The CDR3 extends over 11 amino acids. Germline lookup yields CDR1 SGHRS and CDR2 YFSETQ. The CDR3 spells CASSLDSEAFF. The CDR3 DNA sequence: TGTGCCAGCAGCTTAGACAGTGAAGCTTTCTTT. Supplemented by reference TRBV5-1 and TRBJ1-1, the full variable domain reads KAGVTQTPRYLIKTRGQQVTLSCSPISGHRSVSWYQQTPGQGLQFLFEYFSETQRNKGNFPGRFSGRQFSNSRSEMNVSTLELGDSALYLCASSLDSEAFFGQGTRLTVV.

CDR3 in amino acids: CASSQEWTASGANVLTF. The CDR3 bases are TGTGCCAGCAGCCAAGAATGGACGGCCTCTGGGGCCAACGTCCTGACTTTC. V usage is TRBV7-9 and J usage is TRBJ2-6, with no clear D. The CDR3 runs to 17 residues. Germline assignment: CDR1 SEHNR and CDR2 FQNEAQ (reference sequence). The germline V and J ends were trimmed by 5 bases and 0 bases, with 14 bases remaining between them.

The chain employs TRBV7-9 and TRBJ2-2; D perhaps matches TRBD2 (6 bases). This CDR3 contains 15 residues. Germline V gives CDR1 SEHNR, CDR2 FQNEAQ (reference sequence). Trimming removed 1 base from V and 3 bases from J, with 9 bases in between. The CDR3: CASSLGGEYTGELFF. CDR3 in DNA: TGTGCCAGCAGCTTAGGGGGGGAATACACCGGGGAGCTGTTTTTT.

The V call is TRBV11-2, the J call TRBJ1-6; 8 bases align to TRBD1. V lost 1 base, J lost 11 bases, and 10 bases stayed unmatched. CDR3 length: 16 residues. Germline CDR1 SGHAT, CDR2 FQNNGV. CDR3 in DNA: TGTGCCAGCAGCTTAGTTTGGGGGACAGGAGGCCCACCCCTCCACTTT. Translated, it gives CASSLVWGTGGPPLHF.

The chain joins TRBV11-3 to TRBJ1-5; no firm D call. The CDR3 length is 14 residues. Trimming shortened V by 7 bases and J by 3 bases, and 13 bases separated the two germline ends. Germline CDR1 is SGHNT and CDR2 is YENEEA. CDR3 DNA sequence: TGTGCCAGCACGGTGGCTTGGGACAATCAGCCCCAGCATTTT. This codes for CASTVAWDNQPQHF.

This clonotype was seen many times. The genes are TRBV10-2 and TRBJ2-7, with D uncertain. CDR1 is WSHSY and CDR2 is SAAADI in the germline V gene. This CDR3 comprises 11 residues. V gave up 0 bases and J gave up 5 bases, with 2 bases separating them. CDR3 amino acids: CASSESNEQYF. The CDR3 coding sequence is TGCGCCAGCAGTGAGTCGAACGAGCAGTACTTC.

This chain connects TRBV29-1 to TRBJ2-5, with D perhaps given as TRBD1 or TRBD2 (5 bases each). The V gene's germline CDR1 is SQVTM and CDR2 ANQGSEA. This CDR3 has 13 amino acids. V shed 3 bases and J shed 5 bases, with 13 bases lying between them. In DNA, the CDR3 is TGCAGCGTTGAGGCAGGGACGGGGGAGACCCAGTACTTC. It codes for CSVEAGTGETQYF.

The chain employs TRBV10-3 and TRBJ2-7; TRBD2 matches 8 bases. Trimming cost V 8 bases and J 3 bases; bases outside gene matches: 9. The length of the CDR3 is 14 residues. CDR1 ENHRY and CDR2 SYGVKD come from the germline V gene. CDR3 in DNA: TGTGCCATCCGAGCGGGAGCCTCGGTCTACGAGCAGTACTTC. This translates into CAIRAGASVYEQYF.

This chain joins TRBV10-3 and TRBJ1-4; a weak D match, TRBD1 (6 bases). The CDR3 loop spans 13 amino acids. V lost 9 bases and J lost 7, with 15 bases in between. Germline V gives CDR1 ENHRY, CDR2 SYGVKD. This CDR3 is CAIRRGDTEKLFF. The DNA of the CDR3 is TGTGCCATAAGAAGAGGGGACACTGAAAAACTGTTTTTT.

This clonotype showed up many times. The chain couples TRBV7-6 to TRBJ1-4, with D unresolved. V lost 1 base, J lost 0 bases, and 9 bases lay in between. Germline lookup yields CDR1 SGHVS and CDR2 FNYEAQ. This CDR3 region has 16 residues. DNA for the CDR3: TGTGCCAGCAGCTTAGTGGCGAGAGCAACTAATGAAAAACTGTTTTTT. As protein: CASSLVARATNEKLFF. Supplemented by reference TRBV7-6 and TRBJ1-4, the full variable domain reads GAGVSQSPRYKVTKRGQDVALRCDPISGHVSLYWYRQALGQGPEFLTYFNYEAQQDKSGLPNDRFSAERPEGSISTLTIQRTEQRDSAMYRCASSLVARATNEKLFFGSGTQLSVL.

The chain combines TRBV29-1 with TRBJ1-2; D remains ambiguous. Germline assignment: CDR1 SQVTM and CDR2 ANQGSEA. V dropped 1 base and J dropped 8 bases, with 8 bases sitting between them. The CDR3 has 11 amino acids. This CDR3 is CSVEGVEGYTF. The CDR3 DNA reads TGCAGCGTTGAAGGAGTGGAAGGCTACACCTTC.

The J gene is TRBJ1-3, the V gene TRBV12-3 or TRBV12-4; unclear D gene. Trimming removed 4 bases at V and 1 base at J, with 8 bases between. The CDR3 totals 14 residues. The CDR3 DNA follows: TGTGCCAGCAGTTATGCCGTGTCTGGAAACACCATATATTTT. It translates to CASSYAVSGNTIYF.

This clonotype came up many times. J is TRBJ1-2 and V is TRBV20-1, with unresolved D. Germline CDR1 is DFQATT and CDR2 is SNEGSKA (reference sequence). Deletions cut 0 bases from V and 5 bases from J, with 10 bases between. The CDR3 runs 13 residues. The CDR3, as DNA: TGCAGTGCTAGAGATCAAACAGATTATGGCTACACCTTC. Translation gives CSARDQTDYGYTF.

The chain employs TRBV5-1 and TRBJ2-6; perhaps TRBD2 as D (6 bases). The CDR3 runs to 18 residues. V shed 0 bases and J shed 0 bases, with 13 bases lying between them. Germline V lookup: CDR1 SGHRS, CDR2 YFSETQ. The CDR3 bases are TGCGCCAGCAGCTTGGCCCCCAGCGGGCGCTCTGGGGCCAACGTCCTGACTTTC. Its translation is CASSLAPSGRSGANVLTF.